The 17 T cell receptor beta chains given below trace back to one sample, sequenced in a study of cytomegalovirus exposure and HLA in healthy donors (dated by TCRdb to about 2017). Libraries came from the immunoSEQ multiplex PCR assay. A mixture of 60 forward primers for TCR Vbeta segments and 13 reverse primers for TCR Jbeta segments was used in the multiplex PCR. TCRdb's version of the immuneACCESS table is confined to in-frame rearrangements and falls short of the full clone set. An unresolved V gene accounts for under half of the shortfall where checked; the remainder is of unknown origin. Here the sample has roughly 120,000 clones; around 72% occur a single time. Jointly, the top ten make up approximately 8.2% of the sample. The specimen was PBMCs. These receptor sequences come from a woman aged 35 to 49 in good health and CMV-seropositive.

This clone was counted a few times. This chain uses TRBV4-2 with TRBJ2-3, with 7 bases fitting TRBD1. The CDR3 contains 15 residues. The J segment lost 2 bases and the V segment lost 4 bases, leaving 6 bases of the junction unmatched. Looked up from germline, CDR1 is LGHNA and CDR2 is YNFKEQ. The CDR3 sequence: CASSLGTETTDTQYF. Written as DNA, the CDR3 is TGTGCCAGCAGCCTTGGGACAGAGACCACAGATACGCAGTATTTT.

V usage is TRBV7-2 and J usage is TRBJ1-1; TRBD1 agrees at 10 bases. Germline V gene sequence: CDR1 SGHTA, CDR2 FQGNSA. The length of the CDR3 is 16 residues. V shed 5 bases, J shed 1 base, and the junction held 7 bases outside the gene matches. This CDR3 is CASSARQGAANTEAFF. CDR3 bases: TGTGCCAGCAGCGCTAGACAGGGGGCGGCGAACACTGAAGCTTTCTTT.

V gene TRBV18 combines with J gene TRBJ1-2, with TRBD1 matching over 8 bases. The V gene end was trimmed by 1 base and the J gene end by 6 bases; junction bases not matched to a gene: 4. This CDR3 comprises 14 residues. The germline gives CDR1 KGHSH, CDR2 LQKENI. The CDR3, as DNA: TGTGCCAGCTCACCACAGGGACAGGCGCATGGCTACACCTTC. Translated: CASSPQGQAHGYTF.

This clone showed up just a few times. This chain links TRBV29-1 with TRBJ2-7; 8 nucleotides agree with TRBD1. Losses at the gene ends were 3 bases for V and 2 bases for J; bases not matched to a gene: 9. CDR1 and CDR2 (germline): SQVTM, ANQGSEA. The CDR3 is 15 residues long. The CDR3 nucleotides read TGCAGCGTTGAGGAGGTTGGACAGGGAACCTACGAGCAGTACTTC. This gives the protein CSVEEVGQGTYEQYF.

The chain has TRBV7-2 and TRBJ1-2, with TRBD1 matching over 11 bases. Losses at the gene ends were 2 bases for V and 6 bases for J; bases not matched to a gene: 8. CDR1 and CDR2 from the germline V gene are SGHTA and FQGNSA. This CDR3 is built from 16 residues. In DNA form, the CDR3 reads TGTGCCAGCAGCTTATATGGGACAGGGGGTAGGAATGGCTACACCTTC. The encoded protein is CASSLYGTGGRNGYTF.

The chain uses TRBV5-3 and TRBJ1-5, with D possibly being TRBD1 (6 bases). TRBV5-3 is assigned to the ORF class and has an uncertain function. Deletions cut 2 bases from V and 1 base from J, with 22 bases between. The CDR3 totals 19 residues. The CDR3 loop is CARSLSWHQGRGSNQPQHF. CDR3 DNA: TGTGCCAGAAGCTTATCTTGGCATCAGGGGAGAGGAAGCAATCAGCCCCAGCATTTT.

This clone occurred a few times. The rearrangement joins TRBV19 to TRBJ1-3, with no clear D. Germline lookup yields CDR1 LNHDA and CDR2 SQIVND (reference sequence). This CDR3 contains 13 residues. With 6 bases removed from V and 0 bases from J, the gap between germline ends came to 6 bases. DNA of the CDR3: TGTGCCAGTAGGAGAAACTCTGGAAACACCATATATTTT. This translates into CASRRNSGNTIYF.

J is TRBJ1-5 and V is TRBV7-2, with a weak D call TRBD1 (6 bases). Germline assignment: CDR1 SGHTA and CDR2 FQGNSA. The CDR3 is 17 amino acids. V was trimmed by 4 bases and J by 0 bases, leaving 16 bases between them. CDR3: CASSWDIPVYSNQPQHF. The CDR3 nucleotides are TGTGCCAGCAGCTGGGACATCCCCGTTTATAGCAATCAGCCCCAGCATTTT.

The rearrangement joins TRBV6-5 to TRBJ1-1; possible D gene TRBD1, 5 bases. CDR1 and CDR2 from the germline V gene are MNHEY and SVGAGI. The CDR3 sequence is 13 residues long. The V gene lost 6 bases and the J gene lost 5 bases, with 13 bases spanning the gap. The CDR3 region has the DNA TGTGCCAGCAGCCGGGGAGGGGAGACTGAAGCTTTCTTT. Protein product: CASSRGGETEAFF.

This chain connects TRBV2 to TRBJ2-5; D gene uncertain. From germline, CDR1 is SNHLY and CDR2 FYNNEI. There are 11 residues in the CDR3. The V end lost 4 bases, the J end lost 2 bases, and 2 bases lay between the germline ends. In nucleotides, the CDR3 is TGTGCCAGCAGTGTACAAGAGACCCAGTACTTC. The encoded protein is CASSVQETQYF.

The rearrangement links TRBV7-2 to TRBJ1-6; maybe TRBD1 (5 bases). Germline V gene data show CDR1 as SGHTA and CDR2 as FQGNSA. The CDR3 contains 15 residues. V dropped 2 bases and J dropped 9 bases, with 14 bases sitting between them. This chain's CDR3 is CASSLYWDLSSPLHF. The CDR3, as DNA: TGTGCCAGCAGCTTATACTGGGACTTGAGTTCACCCCTCCACTTT.

The V and J genes are TRBV18 and TRBJ1-2; D perhaps matches TRBD1 (6 bases). The V gene's germline CDR1 is KGHSH and CDR2 LQKENI. This CDR3 has 15 amino acids. Trimming pared 0 bases from V and 4 bases from J, leaving 12 bases between. The CDR3 loop is CASSPPVSDSYGYTF. The CDR3 nucleotides read TGTGCCAGCTCACCACCGGTCTCGGACAGCTATGGCTACACCTTC.

The rearrangement uses TRBV28 and TRBJ1-5, with D possibly being TRBD1 (5 bases). Deletions cut 1 base from V and 5 bases from J, with 15 bases between. Germline loops: CDR1 MDHEN, CDR2 SYDVKM. The CDR3 has 16 amino acids. The CDR3, as DNA: TGTGCCAGCAGTTTATTAGCCAGGGTAGGCTATCAGCCCCAGCATTTT. Its protein product is CASSLLARVGYQPQHF.

The chain recombines TRBV4-2 with TRBJ2-3; a possible D gene is TRBD2 (5 bases). The CDR3 is 15 amino acids. Germline CDR1 reads LGHNA; CDR2 reads YNFKEQ. Trimming cost V 2 bases and J 2 bases, with 11 bases left between them. CDR3: CASSQQARDTDTQYF. CDR3 DNA sequence: TGTGCCAGCAGCCAACAGGCACGGGACACAGATACGCAGTATTTT.

The chain has TRBV9 and TRBJ1-3; tentatively, D is TRBD1 (6 bases). Trimming left V 4 bases short and J 4 bases short, with 15 bases between. The germline gives CDR1 SGDLS, CDR2 YYNGEE. The CDR3 loop spans 15 amino acids. As DNA, the CDR3 is TGTGCCAGCAGCATGGGGAACGGACAGGGAAACACCATATATTTT. This encodes CASSMGNGQGNTIYF.

The chain recombines TRBV11-2 with TRBJ1-1; 11 nucleotides align to TRBD1. The J segment lost 9 bases and the V segment lost 3 bases, leaving 3 bases of the junction unmatched. The CDR3 is 13 residues long. The germline V gene has CDR1 SGHAT and CDR2 FQNNGV. This chain's CDR3 is CASSLGTGGKAFF. The CDR3 nucleotides are TGTGCCAGCAGCTTGGGGACAGGGGGAAAAGCTTTCTTT.

The CDR3 here is CASSDSGVLNTEAFF. The CDR3 DNA is TGTGCCAGCAGTGATAGCGGGGTGTTAAACACTGAAGCTTTCTTT. This rearrangement joins TRBV2 to TRBJ1-1; no clear D gene. The CDR3 runs 15 residues. Trimming took 3 bases from V and 2 from J, leaving 13 bases between them. The germline V gene has CDR1 SNHLY and CDR2 FYNNEI.